This T cell receptor (beta chain) comes out of a study of human T cells and chemical hapten exposure (dated by TCRdb to the early 2020s). General notes on the study: For sensitization, 2% DPC in acetone was applied to an approximately 2 cm by approximately 2 cm area of upper inner arm skin. Patients additionally received weekly therapeutic DPC doses to the scalp throughout the roughly 25-week study period. Patch testing on the upper back used Finn chambers containing 0.01% DPC, with scoring done after 6 days according to International Contact Dermatitis Research Group standards. Most of the patients in the cohort were female, and the cohort covered alopecia areata with under or over 50% scalp involvement, alopecia totalis and alopecia universalis. Libraries were pooled for sequencing, and variation in per-sample TCR yields was attributed mainly to small differences in library volumes within the pool. The study tracked peripheral blood TCR repertoire changes in vivo during primary and secondary sensitization to the hapten diphenylcyclopropenone (DPC) in alopecia patients. Blood samples were taken from patients before sensitization (week 0) and at 2, 6 and about 24 weeks after DPC sensitization. For TCR sequencing, blood came from 25 to 35 alopecia patients at anywhere from one to four time points (pre-sensitization, 2, 6 and 24 weeks). General conclusions and limits of the study: Significantly more large CDR3 similarity clusters were formed by expanded TCRs than by pre-sensitization or healthy control sets, consistent with antigen-driven responses. DPC sensitization did not change the number of TCRs with a frequency above 1 in 1000, and there was no evidence of changes in global repertoire structure. Repeated subsampling changed both the strength of the expansion versus patch-test correlation and the threshold at which the correlation became significant. The number of PT1 expanded TCRs positively correlated with patch test score, significant at thresholds 8, 16 and 32 but not 4. Because all patients had alopecia, a presumed autoimmune disease, the immune response of the patients might differ from that of healthy individuals.

This clonotype was recorded a few times. No cognate antigen has been identified for it. Base qualities are not provided; no much larger clone lies one nucleotide away. The method was RACE. TCRdb lists the instrument as NextSeq 500. During library preparation, unique molecular identifiers were attached to individual cDNA molecules so that TCRs could be counted quantitatively and reproducibly. From each blood RNA sample, both TCR alpha and TCR beta chains were sequenced. As for the original processing: Samples had a median of around 92,000 TCRs, with a range from about 23,224 to 690,600. The Decombinator software suite was used to annotate the V, J and CDR3 of the TCR reads. Every sample was subsampled to the same number of TCRs (28,000) for the PS versus PT1 abundance plots. Expanded TCRs were defined as absent before sensitization and observed at least eight times at the 2-week time point. TCRdb trimmed the raw reads at Q25, called clones with MiXCR and kept productive beta chains. Rows matching on CDR3 protein sequence are summarized as one entry with the most common DNA and genes. The V and J calls come from TCRdb's annotation, not from the publication. Recorded for this sample are approximately 74,000 distinct CDR3 sequences; approximately 32% of them occurred a single time. About 10% of the sample goes to the ten largest clones.

The time point label for this specimen denotes: patch test 1, 2 weeks after DPC sensitization. This specimen's treatment or condition label, per the study, means: therapeutic diphenylcyclopropenone sensitization with weekly scalp DPC. At every patch-test visit, the blood draw took place before the patch test was put on. Eligible patients were aged 18 to 70, diagnosed with alopecia, deemed suitable for DPC therapy, and excluded if pregnant. Total RNA was extracted from unfractionated whole blood collected in Tempus Blood RNA tubes. The receptor's source is a man aged 40-49 years with alopecia areata. Some clones in this sample may be carry-over from other donors' samples. This material consisted of whole blood, taken in connection with sensitization to the hapten diphenylcyclopropenone (DPC).

The sequence in DNA is TGTGCCAGCTCCGGGAGCAATCAGCCCCAGCATTTT. Translated, it gives CASSGSNQPQHF. The V gene is TRBV6-5 and the J gene is TRBJ1-5; the D gene lacks a confident call. From the cysteine up to the phenylalanine, the CDR3 has a length of 12 residues. Kept here is only the CDR3 DNA, which spans 36 bases and is read in frame from base 1. The V end loses 8 bases and the J end loses 1 base, and a stretch of 6 bases separates them. The germline V gene gives CDR1 as MNHEY and CDR2 as SVGAGI.